This T cell receptor (beta chain) emerged from a study of CD8 T cells in ankylosing spondylitis. The study's findings and limits: Prior literature has documented some motif variants in synovial fluid and blood from reactive arthritis. The study identified a TCR beta motif of seven or eight highly homologous variants that appeared characteristic of ankylosing spondylitis blood.

5'-RACE, quantitative and with molecular barcodes, yielded the TCR beta libraries. TCRdb independently ran MiXCR on the 5' RACE reads; one entry per CDR3 protein. This sample has hundreds of thousands of distinct CDR3 sequences; 26% occur once, and the top ten carry roughly 1%. In the case of this clonotype: The antigen is unknown. The limits of the CDR3 on the DNA are not certain, so only TCRdb's listed CDR3 is given.

This sequence originates from a male donor with ankylosing spondylitis. Sequenced material: blood, either unsorted or a sorted T cell fraction (not recorded which).

CDR3 sequence reads: CASSLSFFGQGGGYTF. V gene TRBV27 combines with J gene TRBJ1-2; TRBD1, the table's D call, was not compared with the DNA. The germline V gene encodes CDR1 MNHEY and CDR2 SMNVEV (reference sequence). Including both end residues, the CDR3 is 16 amino acids long.